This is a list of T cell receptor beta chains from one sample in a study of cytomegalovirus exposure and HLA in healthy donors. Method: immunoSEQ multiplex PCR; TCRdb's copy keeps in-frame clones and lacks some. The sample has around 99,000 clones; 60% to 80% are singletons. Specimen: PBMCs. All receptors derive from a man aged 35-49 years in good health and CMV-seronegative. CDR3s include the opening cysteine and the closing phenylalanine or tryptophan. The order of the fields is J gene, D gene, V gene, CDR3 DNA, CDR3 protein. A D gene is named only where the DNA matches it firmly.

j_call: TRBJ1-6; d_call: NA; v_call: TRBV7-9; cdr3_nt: TGTGCCAGCAGCTTAGATCAGGCTATGTTGTCACCCCTCCACTTT; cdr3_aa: CASSLDQAMLSPLHF
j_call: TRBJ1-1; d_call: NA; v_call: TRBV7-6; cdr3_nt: TGTGCCAGCAGCCGGGACACCCGAGACACTGAAGCTTTCTTT; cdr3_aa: CASSRDTRDTEAFF
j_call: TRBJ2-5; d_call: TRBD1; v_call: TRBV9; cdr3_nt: TGTGCCAGCAGCGGGGGACAGAAGCAAGAGACCCAGTACTTC; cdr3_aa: CASSGGQKQETQYF
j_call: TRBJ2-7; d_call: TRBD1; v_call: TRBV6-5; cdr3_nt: TGTGCCAGCAGTGGGGGACAGCCCTCCTACGAGCAGTACTTC; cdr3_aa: CASSGGQPSYEQYF
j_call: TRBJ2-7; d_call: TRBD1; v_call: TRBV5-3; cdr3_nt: TGTGCCAGAATAATTAGGAGGGGACAGGGATACTACGAGCAGTACTTC; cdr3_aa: CARIIRRGQGYYEQYF
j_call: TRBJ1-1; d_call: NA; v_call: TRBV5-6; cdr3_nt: TGTGCCAGCAGCTTAGGAAGGGGGGGTATGAGCACTGAAGCTTTCTTT; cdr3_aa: CASSLGRGGMSTEAFF
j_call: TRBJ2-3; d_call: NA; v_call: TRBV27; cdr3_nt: TGTGCCAGCAGGGGCCCCGGGGGTAGCACAGATACGCAGTATTTT; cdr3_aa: CASRGPGGSTDTQYF
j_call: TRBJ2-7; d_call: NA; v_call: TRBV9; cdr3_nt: TGTGCCAGCAGCCCCTTGGGGCAGCTCTACGAGCAGTACTTC; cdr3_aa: CASSPLGQLYEQYF
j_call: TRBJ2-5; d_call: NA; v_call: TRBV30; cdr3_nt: TGTGCCTGGAACGGCTCGGGGGGCAGGGTAGCAACCCAGTACTTC; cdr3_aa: CAWNGSGGRVATQYF
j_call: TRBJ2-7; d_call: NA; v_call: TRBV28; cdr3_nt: TGTGCCAGCAGTTTAAGGGAGTCCCCCTACGAGCAGTACTTC; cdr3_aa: CASSLRESPYEQYF
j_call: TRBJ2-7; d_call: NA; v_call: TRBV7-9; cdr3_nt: TGTGCCAGCAGCTTATTATCTTACTACGAGCAGTACTTC; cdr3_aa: CASSLLSYYEQYF